This T cell receptor (beta chain) is drawn from a study of CD4 T cells in relation to SARS-CoV-2 and coronaviruses. Study-wide context: ViraFEST: approximately 10-day antigen culture of PBMCs, then TCR beta CDR3 sequencing. The study's findings and limits: In approximately 70% of donors, memory CD4+ clonotypes crossrecognized SARS-CoV-2 and at least one common cold coronavirus spike.

Unexposed donor CD4+ T cells date from 2011-2018, before the COVID-19 pandemic. After approximately 10 days of culture, CD4+ T cells were isolated. Cultures held under 2.5 million PBMCs per well with roughly 10 IU/ml IL-2. The sample holds a few counts of this clone. Antigen specificity is unknown. The assay was immunoSEQ multiplex PCR, and TCRdb's table has in-frame clones only and misses some. Of more than 20,000 clones in the sample, roughly 79% were seen once. The ends were cut back, 2 bases at V and 3 bases at J, with 7 bases in the middle. The CDR3 has 13 residues. Germline CDR1 and CDR2: SGHDN and FVKESK.

The source of this sequence is a human donor in good health. The chain is built from TRBV14 and TRBJ1-1; no clear D gene. The sequenced sample was CD4+ T cells from PBMCs, cultured in vitro. CDR3 loop: CASSQWKDTEAFF. The CDR3 region has the DNA TGTGCCAGCAGCCAATGGAAAGACACTGAAGCTTTCTTT.